This T cell receptor beta chain was captured by sequencing in a study of blood T cells in healthy people across ages. Looking at the study overall: Template switching caught about one barcoded beta molecule for each two T cells. Broader study findings: Age showed a roughly linear inverse relationship with TCR beta diversity per million T cells.

Notes on this clonotype: The antigen remains undetermined. A single base separates this from a much larger clone, so it may be a read error.

The CDR3 consists of 14 residues. The V end lost 0 bases, the J end lost 13 bases, and 19 bases lay between the germline ends. The V gene's germline CDR1 is DFQATT and CDR2 SNEGSKA (reference sequence). PCR was performed a second time for about 7 to 12 cycles using a sample-barcoded 5' primer and a J-beta primer mix. Individual samples furnished no less than 2.5 million CDR3-containing paired-end reads apiece. TCRdb redid the calling of the 5' RACE reads with MiXCR, one entry per CDR3 protein. Of 500,000 to 700,000 distinct CDR3 sequences listed, 25% to 30% are singletons. The chain links TRBV20-1 to TRBJ2-1; possibly TRBD1 for D (6 bases). The source of this sequence is an elderly woman in good health. Sequencing was done on a sample of blood. The chain's CDR3 is CSARDAQGQETQFF. CDR3 coding DNA: TGCAGTGCTAGAGATGCACAGGGCCAAGAGACCCAGTTCTTC.